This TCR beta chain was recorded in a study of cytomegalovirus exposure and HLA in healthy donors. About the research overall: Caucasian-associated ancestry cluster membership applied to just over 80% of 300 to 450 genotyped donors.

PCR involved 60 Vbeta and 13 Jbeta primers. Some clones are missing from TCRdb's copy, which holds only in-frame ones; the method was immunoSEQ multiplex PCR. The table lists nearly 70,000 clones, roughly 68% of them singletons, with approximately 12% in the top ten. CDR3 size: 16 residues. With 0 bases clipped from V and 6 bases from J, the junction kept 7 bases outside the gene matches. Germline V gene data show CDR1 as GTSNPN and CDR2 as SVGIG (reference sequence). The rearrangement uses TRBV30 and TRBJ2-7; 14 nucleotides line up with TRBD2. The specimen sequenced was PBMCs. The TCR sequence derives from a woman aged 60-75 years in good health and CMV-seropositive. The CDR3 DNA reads TGTGCCTGGAGTGTACCCGGGACTAGCGGGAGAAGCGAGCAGTACTTC. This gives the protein CAWSVPGTSGRSEQYF.